The 30 T cell receptor beta chains reported below all come from one sample, sequenced in a study of T cell clones after liver transplantation. Clones were read by immunoSEQ multiplex PCR, and TCRdb kept only the in-frame ones, dropping some. The sample has 40,000 to 55,000 clones; over 65% are singletons. The sequencing here drew on CD4+ T cells from blood, taken more than 53 months after liver transplant. The receptors here all came from a human patient who received a liver transplant. Some of these T cells may belong to the graft donor.

The chain employs TRBV6-5 and TRBJ1-1, with TRBD1 identical over 8 bases. The CDR3 consists of 13 residues. Germline CDR1 is MNHEY and CDR2 is SVGAGI. V lost 3 bases to trimming and J lost 10 bases; unmatched junction nucleotides: 7. The CDR3 coding sequence is TGTGCCAGCAGTTATCCCGGACAGGGAGTAGCTTTCTTT. This encodes CASSYPGQGVAFF.

This chain joins TRBV30 and TRBJ1-2; unclear D gene. Between the trimmed V and J ends, which lost 7 bases and 0 bases, there was a span of 33 bases. CDR3 length equals 20 residues. Per germline, CDR1 GTSNPN and CDR2 SVGIG (reference sequence). CDR3 coding DNA: TGTGCCTTGCTGACCGCGGCGGGAAGGTCAGGAGTATTTTCTAACTATGGCTACACCTTC. Amino acid sequence: CALLTAAGRSGVFSNYGYTF.

The chain combines TRBV6-1 with TRBJ2-7; D gene uncertain. Germline CDR1 reads MNHNS; CDR2 reads SASEGT. CDR3 length: 13 residues. The V end was cut by 3 bases, the J end by 2 bases, with 8 bases between. DNA of the CDR3: TGTGCCAGCAGTGAGCCCCCCACCTACGAGCAGTACTTC. Amino acid sequence: CASSEPPTYEQYF.

This rearrangement joins TRBV2 to TRBJ2-3; 11 bases are a match to TRBD2. CDR1 and CDR2 from the germline V gene are SNHLY and FYNNEI. The CDR3 runs 14 residues. V lost 8 bases and J lost 6; bases outside the gene matches: 7. CDR3 loop: CASGLAGQRDTQYF. CDR3 DNA sequence: TGTGCCAGCGGACTAGCGGGCCAACGGGATACGCAGTATTTT.

This chain links TRBV11-2 with TRBJ2-3; 10 nucleotides agree with TRBD1. Germline lookup yields CDR1 SGHAT and CDR2 FQNNGV. Trimming at V came to 3 bases and at J to 4 bases, leaving 10 bases not matched to a gene. The CDR3 is 17 amino acids. This chain's CDR3 is CASSFTTGGDLADTQYF. The DNA of the CDR3 is TGTGCCAGCAGCTTCACGACAGGGGGCGACTTGGCAGATACGCAGTATTTT.

V is TRBV2 and J is TRBJ1-2; D remains ambiguous. CDR3 length: 15 amino acids. V was shortened by 6 bases and J by 8 bases, with 22 bases between the two germline ends. Germline-derived CDR1 and CDR2 are SNHLY and FYNNEI. The CDR3 spells CASRPPRAGESGYTF. The CDR3 DNA is TGTGCCAGCAGACCCCCGAGGGCAGGAGAGTCGGGCTACACCTTC. The variable domain in full, completed from reference TRBV2 and TRBJ1-2, reads EPEVTQTPSHQVTQMGQEVILRCVPISNHLYFYWYRQILGQKVEFLVSFYNNEISEKSEIFDDQFSVERPDGSNFTLKIRSTKLEDSAMYFCASRPPRAGESGYTFGSGTRLTVV.

The V and J genes are TRBV7-2 and TRBJ1-2, with TRBD1 as a possible D gene (5 bases). The CDR3 has 15 amino acids. The V and J ends lost 2 bases and 2 bases respectively, with 12 bases between them. Germline CDR1 SGHTA, CDR2 FQGNSA. CDR3 in amino acids: CASSLLGEGNYGYTF. CDR3 nucleotides: TGTGCCAGCAGCTTACTAGGGGAGGGGAACTATGGCTACACCTTC.

J is TRBJ1-1 and V is TRBV19; 9 bases agree with TRBD1. V was clipped by 6 bases and J by 5 bases; unmatched bases: 7. There are 14 residues in the CDR3. The germline V gene has CDR1 LNHDA and CDR2 SQIVND (reference sequence). CDR3 loop: CASRVQGARTEAFF. CDR3 nucleotides: TGTGCCAGTAGGGTACAGGGGGCCCGGACTGAAGCTTTCTTT.

In its sample, this clone was seen a few times. The chain has TRBV2 and TRBJ1-2; D uncertain. Germline V CDR1 and CDR2: SNHLY, FYNNEI. The germline V and J ends were trimmed by 7 bases and 0 bases, with 18 bases remaining between them. This CDR3 is built from 16 residues. CDR3 loop: CASTSEGGSPNYGYTF. The CDR3 DNA is TGTGCCAGCACTTCGGAAGGAGGGTCACCTAACTATGGCTACACCTTC.

This clone was recorded only once. This sequence joins TRBV29-1 and TRBJ2-6; tentative D call: TRBD1 (5 bases). V was shortened by 5 bases and J by 0 bases, with 8 bases between the two germline ends. Germline CDR1 SQVTM, CDR2 ANQGSEA. This CDR3 region has 14 residues. The CDR3 reads CSVTGDSGANVLTF. CDR3 sequence (DNA): TGCAGCGTTACAGGCGACTCTGGGGCCAACGTCCTGACTTTC.

This chain uses TRBV7-9 with TRBJ1-1; the D gene is possibly TRBD1 (5 bases). Germline-derived CDR1 and CDR2 are SEHNR and FQNEAQ (reference sequence). V lost 1 base to trimming and J lost 5 bases, with 11 bases between them. There are 14 residues in the CDR3. CDR3 DNA: TGTGCCAGCAGCTTAGGCAGGGTTAGTACTGAAGCTTTCTTT. Protein: CASSLGRVSTEAFF.

The chain has TRBV19 and TRBJ2-7; no reliable D call. Germline V gene data show CDR1 as LNHDA and CDR2 as SQIVND (reference sequence). Trimming took 7 bases from V and 2 from J, leaving 15 bases between them. This CDR3 is 14 amino acids long. The CDR3 DNA reads as TGTGCCAGTAAGTCCGGGCCAAGGGCCTACGAGCAGTACTTC. It yields the protein CASKSGPRAYEQYF.

The rearrangement uses TRBV7-2 and TRBJ2-1; 10 bases agree with TRBD1. V was pared by 5 bases and J by 0 bases, with 7 bases of the junction left unmatched. CDR3 length: 17 amino acids. CDR1 and CDR2 (germline): SGHTA, FQGNSA. DNA of the CDR3: TGTGCCAGCAGCCCCGACAGGGGGCGAAGCTCCTACAATGAGCAGTTCTTC. It codes for CASSPDRGRSSYNEQFF.

V is TRBV6-5 and J is TRBJ2-7, with TRBD1 matching over 9 bases. There are 13 residues in the CDR3. V gave up 6 bases and J gave up 6 bases; unmatched junction bases: 6. CDR1 MNHEY and CDR2 SVGAGI come from the germline V gene. In DNA, the CDR3 is TGTGCCAGCAGACCCGGGACAGGGCCCGAGCAGTACTTC. This gives the protein CASRPGTGPEQYF.

The chain carries TRBV6-6 and TRBJ1-2; weak D call: TRBD1 (5 bases). The CDR3 consists of 13 residues. Germline V gives CDR1 MNHNY, CDR2 SVGAGI (reference sequence). With 7 bases removed from V and 4 bases from J, the gap between germline ends came to 13 bases. Here the CDR3 reads CASTYGGIYGYTF. The CDR3 DNA reads TGTGCCAGCACCTACGGGGGAATCTATGGCTACACCTTC.

V and J are TRBV19 and TRBJ1-5; D might be TRBD1 (5 bases). V dropped 9 bases and J dropped 4 bases, with 10 bases sitting between them. The CDR3 loop spans 12 amino acids. The germline V gene has CDR1 LNHDA and CDR2 SQIVND (reference sequence). The CDR3 loop reads CASHDRNQPQHF. The CDR3 DNA reads TGTGCCAGCCATGACAGAAATCAGCCCCAGCATTTT.

This clone was detected once. The V call is TRBV30, the J call TRBJ1-6; D not certain. CDR3 size: 14 residues. The germline V and J ends were trimmed by 3 bases and 1 base, with 7 bases remaining between them. CDR1 is GTSNPN, CDR2 SVGIG, per germline (reference sequence). The chain's CDR3 is CAWSGRSYNSPLHF. CDR3 nucleotide sequence: TGTGCCTGGAGCGGGAGGTCCTATAATTCACCCCTCCACTTT.

Here the CDR3 reads CAWSVGSGGETDTQYF. The CDR3 nucleotides are TGTGCCTGGAGTGTCGGTAGCGGGGGGGAGACAGATACGCAGTATTTT. The V and J genes are TRBV30 and TRBJ2-3, with 11 bases aligning to TRBD2. The V segment lost 0 bases and the J segment 3 bases; nucleotides outside the gene matches: 5. The CDR3 has 16 residues. Germline values: CDR1 GTSNPN, CDR2 SVGIG (reference sequence). The variable domain in full, completed from reference TRBV30 and TRBJ2-3, reads SQTIHQWPATLVQPVGSPLSLECTVEGTSNPNLYWYRQAAGRGLQLLFYSVGIGQISSEVPQNLSASRPQDRQFILSSKKLLLSDSGFYLCAWSVGSGGETDTQYFGPGTRLTVL.

This clone was detected only a few times. The genes are TRBV28 and TRBJ2-7, with D possibly TRBD1 on 6 matching bases. The CDR3 sequence is 14 residues long. The V and J ends lost 3 bases and 2 bases respectively, with 11 bases between them. Germline-derived CDR1 and CDR2 are MDHEN and SYDVKM. The CDR3 loop reads CASSLSTGPYEQYF. In DNA, the CDR3 is TGTGCCAGCAGTTTGTCAACAGGGCCCTACGAGCAGTACTTC.

The rearrangement links TRBV18 to TRBJ1-6; no clear D gene. Trimming removed 6 bases from V and 0 bases from J, with 6 bases in between. Germline V gives CDR1 KGHSH, CDR2 LQKENI. This CDR3 contains 14 residues. The CDR3 sequence is CASSPSSYNSPLHF. CDR3 nucleotide sequence: TGTGCCAGCTCTCCAAGCTCCTATAATTCACCCCTCCACTTT.

CDR3 in amino acids: CSASWGSNYGYTF. In DNA form, the CDR3 reads TGCAGCGCCTCCTGGGGCAGCAACTATGGCTACACCTTC. The genes are TRBV29-1 and TRBJ1-2; D is perhaps TRBD1 (5 bases). The V gene's germline CDR1 is SQVTM and CDR2 ANQGSEA. V dropped 7 bases and J dropped 2 bases, with 14 bases sitting between them. CDR3 length equals 13 residues.

This clone came up once. The chain recombines TRBV11-1 with TRBJ1-3, with D unclear. The CDR3 totals 13 residues. Germline V gives CDR1 SGHAT, CDR2 FQDESV (reference sequence). V lost 5 bases and J lost 6, with 11 bases in between. The CDR3 bases are TGTGCCAGCAGCAACCACCCCGAAAACACCATATATTTT. Its translation is CASSNHPENTIYF.

V usage is TRBV2 and J usage is TRBJ2-5; the D call may be TRBD1 or TRBD2 (6 bases each). The length of the CDR3 is 14 residues. The germline V and J ends were trimmed by 3 bases and 4 bases, with 12 bases remaining between them. Germline V lookup: CDR1 SNHLY, CDR2 FYNNEI. The DNA for the CDR3 is TGTGCCAGCAGTGAGGCTGGGGGGCCAGAGACCCAGTACTTC. Translated: CASSEAGGPETQYF.

This clone was seen only a few times. One end of the junction varies from germline; a read error may be responsible. The chain uses TRBV7-7 and TRBJ2-7, with no clear D. Germline-derived CDR1 and CDR2 are SSHAT and FNYEAQ (reference sequence). This CDR3 comprises 13 residues. The CDR3 DNA sequence: TGTGCTAGCAGCTTAAGCCCCAGTAACGAGCAGTACTTC. Protein sequence: CASSLSPSNEQYF.

In this sample, this clone turned up a few times. V usage is TRBV27 and J usage is TRBJ1-1, with 7 positions matching TRBD1. CDR1 is MNHEY and CDR2 is SMNVEV in the germline V gene (reference sequence). V lost 4 bases to trimming and J lost 5 bases; unmatched junction nucleotides: 10. The CDR3 spans 15 residues. For the CDR3, the DNA is TGTGCCAGCAGTTGGGGCAAGGGGGCAGGGACTGAAGCTTTCTTT. Protein sequence: CASSWGKGAGTEAFF.

This clone is categorized as medium-sized. This chain uses TRBV6-1 with TRBJ2-2; weak D call: TRBD1 (5 bases). The germline V gene has CDR1 MNHNS and CDR2 SASEGT. The CDR3 contains 14 residues. Trimming took off 7 bases at V and 2 bases at J, with 11 bases between the two ends. The CDR3 here is CASMGPANTGELFF. The CDR3 DNA reads as TGTGCCAGCATGGGGCCGGCCAACACCGGGGAGCTGTTTTTT.

The V gene is TRBV16, the J gene TRBJ2-7; the match to TRBD1 covers 8 bases. V was clipped by 8 bases and J by 6 bases; unmatched bases: 12. Germline assignment: CDR1 KGHSY and CDR2 FQNENV. CDR3 length equals 14 residues. The CDR3 loop is CASHQGRGLGEQYF. CDR3 nucleotide sequence: TGTGCCAGCCACCAAGGCAGGGGGCTGGGCGAGCAGTACTTC.

This chain connects TRBV9 to TRBJ1-3; tentative D call: TRBD1 (6 bases). The CDR3 loop spans 14 amino acids. The germline V and J ends were trimmed by 0 bases and 6 bases, with 10 bases remaining between them. Germline-derived CDR1 and CDR2 are SGDLS and YYNGEE. The CDR3 loop reads CASSVGPGVNTIYF. In nucleotides, the CDR3 is TGTGCCAGCAGCGTAGGTCCAGGGGTAAACACCATATATTTT.

The V and J genes are TRBV2 and TRBJ1-1; D perhaps matches TRBD1 (5 bases). Trimming took 4 bases from V and 1 from J, leaving 13 bases between them. The CDR3 sequence is 15 residues long. The germline V gene encodes CDR1 SNHLY and CDR2 FYNNEI. The CDR3 spells CASSVQGSTNTEAFF. CDR3 in DNA: TGTGCCAGCAGTGTTCAGGGTTCAACGAACACTGAAGCTTTCTTT. The full variable domain, with the rest looked up from reference TRBV2 and TRBJ1-1, is EPEVTQTPSHQVTQMGQEVILRCVPISNHLYFYWYRQILGQKVEFLVSFYNNEISEKSEIFDDQFSVERPDGSNFTLKIRSTKLEDSAMYFCASSVQGSTNTEAFFGQGTRLTVV.

This clone was seen a handful of times. The chain recombines TRBV6-6 with TRBJ2-5, with unresolved D. Trimming left V 10 bases short and J 2 bases short, with 14 bases between. The CDR3 is 13 residues long. The germline V gene encodes CDR1 MNHNY and CDR2 SVGAGI (reference sequence). The DNA of the CDR3 is TGTGCCACCTCTATTTTGGGTCAAGAGACCCAGTACTTC. Protein product: CATSILGQETQYF.